The entry below describes one T cell receptor (beta chain). This clonotype was detected a few times. Its antigen is not yet known. Per-base quality was not reported, and no clone a single base away is much larger than it. These data originate in a study of T-cell reconstitution after alpha-beta-depleted transplantation in children (dated by TCRdb to 2016 to 2017). Study-wide context: T-cell immune reconstitution after TCRalphabeta/CD19-depleted allogeneic hematopoietic cell transplantation in children was quantitatively tracked in the study by means of TCR repertoire profiling. General findings and caveats noted by the study authors: The apparently early recovery of alphabetaT-cell counts about two months after transplant reportedly depended on only several hundred rapidly expanded clones that came from non-depleted graft cells. In some patients, the high TCRbeta diversity seen at day 60 was put down to recipient T cells and intrathymic progenitors that had survived conditioning. Over subsequent months, a decline in hyperexpanded clone frequencies was noted, and after one year, T-cell counts and TCRbeta diversity were mostly ascribed to newly produced T cells.

What this sample's treatment or condition label stands for: allogeneic hematopoietic cell transplantation with graft depleted of TCRalphabeta T cells and CD19 B cells. The children who served as transplant recipients had been given grafts of TCRalphabeta/CD19-depleted allogeneic hematopoietic cells. V and J are trimmed by 4 bases and 3 bases, and the gene matches miss 10 bases of the junction. The CDR3 covers 17 residues, taking in both the cysteine and the phenylalanine. Kept here is only the CDR3 DNA, which spans 51 bases and is read in frame from base 1. The germline V gene sets CDR1 to LGHNA and CDR2 to YNFKEQ. Library creation used PCR. Data came from an Illumina HiSeq 2500. To normalize quantification of the TCRbeta repertoire, the TCR libraries were built with molecular barcoding that relied on unique molecular identifiers. TCRdb redid the processing of the public reads, applying fastp at Q25 and MiXCR, and retained in-frame beta chains. Rows with a matching CDR3 protein are joined into one entry that keeps the most common DNA and genes. The sample includes just under 350,000 distinct CDR3 sequences, with around 15% observed a single time. The biggest ten clones account for just over 40% of the sample.

The sequencing here drew on PBMCs, mostly from graft donor cells, taken 360 days after TCRalphabeta/CD19-depleted stem cell transplant. The TCR sequence derives from a male patient under 10 years old who had a stem cell transplant for acute lymphoblastic leukemia, so the T cells may come from the graft donor. The sequence is built from TRBV4-2 and TRBJ2-5, with TRBD1 matching 11 junction bases. Here the CDR3 is given as CASSPEGLGQGEETQYF. The base sequence is TGTGCCAGCAGCCCCGAAGGTCTGGGACAGGGGGAAGAGACCCAGTACTTC.